Below, 5 T cell receptor beta chains from the same sample are listed, as sequenced in a study of blood T cell repertoires in COVID-19. The assay was immunoSEQ multiplex PCR, and TCRdb's table has in-frame clones only and misses some. The sample shows around 260,000 clones, 88% of them seen only once. Sequenced input: peripheral blood. These receptors were collected from a man aged 60-69 years who had recovered from COVID-19.

The chain couples TRBV13 to TRBJ2-7; D possibly corresponds to TRBD1 (6 bases). CDR1 is PRHDT, CDR2 FYEKMQ, per germline (reference sequence). This CDR3 is built from 17 residues. The V gene lost 2 bases and the J gene lost 5 bases, with 22 bases spanning the gap. The CDR3 DNA follows: TGTGCCAGCAGCTTACGCCCGGGTTGGGACACGGTCCACGAGCAGTACTTC. It is translated as CASSLRPGWDTVHEQYF. The whole variable domain, remainder taken from reference TRBV13 and TRBJ2-7, is AAGVIQSPRHLIKEKRETATLKCYPIPRHDTVYWYQQGPGQDPQFLISFYEKMQSDKGSIPDRFSAQQFSDYHSELNMSSLELGDSALYFCASSLRPGWDTVHEQYFGPGTRLTVT.

The chain uses TRBV11-2 and TRBJ2-1, with D maybe TRBD2 (7 bases). Trimming removed 3 bases at V and 6 bases at J, with 15 bases between. The CDR3 totals 15 residues. The V gene's germline CDR1 is SGHAT and CDR2 FQNNGV. The CDR3 coding sequence is TGTGCCAGCAGCTTGGTTGGGGGGGCCCTCAATGAGCAGTTCTTC. Translated: CASSLVGGALNEQFF.

This sequence joins TRBV7-6 and TRBJ1-2, with 8 positions matching TRBD1. Trimming removed 6 bases from V and 1 base from J; junction bases left unmatched: 7. This CDR3 is 15 amino acids long. The germline V gene has CDR1 SGHVS and CDR2 FNYEAQ. The CDR3 DNA is TGTGCCAGCAGTCCAGGGGGCAGCATTAACTATGGCTACACCTTC. As protein: CASSPGGSINYGYTF.

The gene calls are TRBV9 and TRBJ2-7; 9 positions agree with TRBD1. The CDR3 loop spans 14 amino acids. Germline V gives CDR1 SGDLS, CDR2 YYNGEE. The J segment lost 7 bases and the V segment lost 4 bases, leaving 9 bases of the junction unmatched. CDR3 DNA: TGTGCCAGCAGCATTACCGGGACAGGGTTTGAGCAGTACTTC. Encoded protein: CASSITGTGFEQYF. Full variable domain (outside the CDR3, taken from reference TRBV9 and TRBJ2-7): DSGVTQTPKHLITATGQRVTLRCSPRSGDLSVYWYQQSLDQGLQFLIQYYNGEERAKGNILERFSAQQFPDLHSELNLSSLELGDSALYFCASSITGTGFEQYFGPGTRLTVT.

This clone was found once. This chain joins TRBV4-2 and TRBJ1-1; D gene unclear. The germline V gene encodes CDR1 LGHNA and CDR2 YNFKEQ. Trimming shortened V by 1 base and J by 3 bases, and 9 bases separated the two germline ends. The CDR3 has 14 amino acids. The CDR3 DNA reads as TGTGCCAGCAGCCAAGCCCCCGGAGACACTGAAGCTTTCTTT. Translated: CASSQAPGDTEAFF.